This TCR beta chain came from a study of blood T cell repertoires in COVID-19. Participant ages covered about 18 to 90 years across around 22 US areas. Generated by immunoSEQ multiplex PCR, the TCRdb table keeps only in-frame clones and is missing some. The repertoire includes under 500,000 clones, roughly nine tenths of them detected once, and 0.95% to 1.3% sits in the top ten. This CDR3 spans 14 amino acids. The J segment lost 5 bases and the V segment lost 3 bases, leaving 8 bases of the junction unmatched. Per germline, CDR1 GTSNPN and CDR2 SVGIG (reference sequence). Sample: PBMCs or T cells enriched from blood (not recorded which). The chain joins TRBV30 to TRBJ1-1; 8 nucleotides agree with TRBD1. The receptor's source is a young man who had recovered from COVID-19. CDR3 amino acids: CAWRQDRGPTEAFF. DNA for the CDR3: TGTGCCTGGAGACAAGACAGGGGTCCGACTGAAGCTTTCTTT.